This T cell receptor (beta chain) was observed in a study of CD8+ T cells in alopecia areata. V was pared by 1 base and J by 0 bases, with 9 bases between. The CDR3 is 15 residues long. CDR1 and CDR2 from the germline V gene are MGHRA and YSYEKL. Treatment described: oral pan-JAK inhibitor, 5-10 mg twice daily. Following extraction, RNA underwent reverse transcription to cDNA, which served as the sequencing template. Sequencing used immunoSEQ multiplex PCR; TCRdb keeps in-frame clones, though not all of them. The top ten clones hold 0.45% to 0.55% of a sample with fewer than 250,000 clones, more than 30% of them seen once.

The source is a human donor with alopecia areata. This sample comprised CD4+ T cells sorted from blood, obtained around week 30, from a patient treated with tofacitinib. V and J are TRBV4-1 and TRBJ1-2; no reliable D call. The CDR3: CASSQATRTNYGYTF. The CDR3 region has the DNA TGCGCCAGCAGCCAAGCGACGAGAACTAACTATGGCTACACCTTC.